What follows are 30 T cell receptor beta chains derived from one specimen sequenced in a study of T cell responses to AZD1222 COVID-19 vaccine. The protocol was immunoSEQ multiplex PCR, while the TCRdb copy is restricted to in-frame clones and leaves out a portion. The sample includes about 150,000 clones, roughly 92% of them seen just once. The source material was peripheral blood, sampled on day 0 of AZD1222 vaccination. These receptors originate from an adult in good health.

The chain uses TRBV19 and TRBJ1-1, with D possibly TRBD1 on 6 matching bases. This CDR3 region has 13 residues. Germline CDR1 and CDR2: LNHDA and SQIVND (reference sequence). V was cut by 4 bases and J by 7 bases, with 13 bases left in between. The CDR3 protein is CASSNHRAIEAFF. The CDR3, as DNA: TGTGCCAGTAGTAACCACAGGGCCATTGAAGCTTTCTTT.

V is TRBV20-1 and J is TRBJ1-2; D is ambiguous. Germline V CDR1 and CDR2: DFQATT, SNEGSKA (reference sequence). This CDR3 is 13 amino acids long. Trimming pared 3 bases from V and 8 bases from J, leaving 16 bases between. The CDR3 reads CSASPFDAGGYTF. As DNA, the CDR3 is TGCAGTGCTAGTCCATTCGACGCGGGGGGCTACACCTTC.

V usage is TRBV7-3 and J usage is TRBJ1-1, with D tentatively TRBD1 (6 bases). The CDR3 sequence is 15 residues long. Trimming shortened V by 5 bases and J by 3 bases, and 16 bases separated the two germline ends. Germline CDR1 reads SGHTA; CDR2 reads FQGTGA. CDR3 residues: CASSPSTGTYTEAFF. The CDR3 DNA is TGTGCCAGCAGCCCCTCAACAGGGACCTACACTGAAGCTTTCTTT.

The chain links TRBV11-2 to TRBJ1-2, with D maybe TRBD1 (6 bases). The CDR3 spans 14 residues. V was trimmed by 0 bases and J by 6 bases, leaving 11 bases between them. Germline CDR1 reads SGHAT; CDR2 reads FQNNGV. CDR3 nucleotides: TGTGCCAGCAGCTTAGATTGGGAGGGGGATGGCTACACCTTC. Its translation is CASSLDWEGDGYTF.

The V call is TRBV7-3, the J call TRBJ2-1; TRBD1 aligns across 9 bases. Germline values: CDR1 SGHTA, CDR2 FQGTGA. This CDR3 spans 15 amino acids. Germline trimming cut 4 bases from V and 1 base from J; bases unmatched to any gene: 2. The CDR3 is CASSSGQGSYNEQFF. In DNA, the CDR3 is TGTGCCAGCAGCTCGGGACAGGGTTCCTACAATGAGCAGTTCTTC. The full variable domain, its missing parts supplied by reference TRBV7-3 and TRBJ2-1, is GAGVSQTPSNKVTEKGKYVELRCDPISGHTALYWYRQSLGQGPEFLIYFQGTGAADDSGLPNDRFFAVRPEGSVSTLKIQRTERGDSAVYLCASSSGQGSYNEQFFGPGTRLTVL.

This chain joins TRBV2 and TRBJ1-1; a weak D match, TRBD1 (5 bases). Germline lookup yields CDR1 SNHLY and CDR2 FYNNEI. The CDR3 is 13 residues long. V lost 4 bases and J lost 5, with 11 bases in between. The DNA of the CDR3 is TGTGCCAGCAGTGCTCGCGGGGGAACTGAAGCTTTCTTT. Protein: CASSARGGTEAFF.

V gene TRBV11-2 combines with J gene TRBJ1-1; D unresolved. CDR3 length: 13 amino acids. Germline V gives CDR1 SGHAT, CDR2 FQNNGV. V was shortened by 2 bases and J by 6 bases, with 10 bases between the two germline ends. This CDR3 is CASSLQVYAEAFF. The DNA for the CDR3 is TGTGCCAGCAGCTTACAGGTTTACGCTGAAGCTTTCTTT.

This clone was counted a single time. This chain uses TRBV7-2 with TRBJ2-1; D is possibly TRBD1 (6 bases). Deletions cut 6 bases from V and 8 bases from J, with 11 bases between. This CDR3 has 12 amino acids. Per germline, CDR1 SGHTA and CDR2 FQGNSA. The CDR3 region is CASSLQGYEQFF. As DNA, the CDR3 is TGTGCCAGCAGTTTACAGGGATATGAGCAGTTCTTC.

This CDR3 reads CAISETGGNAEAFF. The CDR3 DNA reads TGTGCCATCAGCGAGACAGGGGGCAACGCTGAAGCTTTCTTT. The chain employs TRBV10-3 and TRBJ1-1; 10 positions agree with TRBD1. Germline trimming cut 6 bases from V and 6 bases from J; bases unmatched to any gene: 7. The CDR3 spans 14 residues. CDR1 ENHRY and CDR2 SYGVKD come from the germline V gene.

As DNA, the CDR3 is TGCGCCAGCAGTGAGAGGCGGGAGGCGAACGAGCAGTACTTC. This encodes CASSERREANEQYF. V is TRBV10-1 and J is TRBJ2-7; 8 nucleotides match TRBD2. V lost 2 bases and J lost 5; bases outside the gene matches: 5. This CDR3 is 14 amino acids long. CDR1 WNHNN and CDR2 SYGVQD come from the germline V gene (reference sequence).

The chain is built from TRBV5-1 and TRBJ2-5; tentatively, D is TRBD1 (5 bases). Trimming took 5 bases from V and 3 from J, leaving 8 bases between them. The CDR3 totals 12 residues. Germline loops: CDR1 SGHRS, CDR2 YFSETQ. The CDR3 DNA follows: TGCGCCAGCAGTTCCAGGGAAGAGACCCAGTACTTC. Amino acids: CASSSREETQYF.

The V and J genes are TRBV19 and TRBJ1-1; 7 nucleotides match TRBD1. There are 14 residues in the CDR3. Germline V gene data show CDR1 as LNHDA and CDR2 as SQIVND (reference sequence). The J segment lost 8 bases and the V segment lost 5 bases, leaving 11 bases of the junction unmatched. The CDR3 spells CASSEQTGRVEAFF. The CDR3 bases are TGTGCCAGTAGTGAACAGACAGGGAGGGTAGAAGCTTTCTTT.

Notes on this clone: At the DNA level, this CDR3 is encoded by other sequences in the same sample as well. The J gene is TRBJ1-1, the V gene TRBV6-5; D possibly corresponds to TRBD1 (5 bases). Trimming left V 0 bases short and J 1 base short, with 9 bases between. The CDR3 consists of 15 residues. The germline V gene encodes CDR1 MNHEY and CDR2 SVGAGI. CDR3 nucleotide sequence: TGTGCCAGCAGTTACTCGGGGCGGGGGAACACTGAAGCTTTCTTT. It yields the protein CASSYSGRGNTEAFF.

Comment on this clone: One end of the junction varies from germline; a read error may be responsible. The V and J genes are TRBV23-1 and TRBJ1-2; D remains ambiguous. TRBV23-1 carries the ORF label, with uncertain function. This CDR3 is built from 16 residues. The DNA for the CDR3 is TGCCCCAGCAGTCCAATCGGGATTAACCACATCTATGGCTACACCTTC. It codes for CPSSPIGINHIYGYTF.

This clone was picked up a small number of times. The chain links TRBV30 to TRBJ1-2; 8 nucleotides agree with TRBD1. The V segment lost 2 bases and the J segment 5 bases; nucleotides outside the gene matches: 7. Germline CDR1 and CDR2: GTSNPN and SVGIG (reference sequence). The CDR3 contains 14 residues. The CDR3 reads CAWSPPGGEYGYTF. DNA for the CDR3: TGTGCCTGGAGTCCCCCAGGGGGCGAATATGGCTACACCTTC.

The chain recombines TRBV6-2 or TRBV6-3 with TRBJ2-7; TRBD2 matches at 10 bases. The CDR3 has 16 residues. The J segment lost 3 bases and the V segment lost 0 bases, leaving 5 bases of the junction unmatched. Per the germline V gene, CDR1 is MNHEY and CDR2 is SVGEGT. The CDR3 bases are TGTGCCAGCAGTTACTCCGTGCCTAGCGGGAGCTACGAGCAGTACTTC. Translating gives CASSYSVPSGSYEQYF.

The rearrangement links TRBV27 to TRBJ2-1, with unresolved D. Trimming took 3 bases from V and 0 from J, leaving 15 bases between them. The CDR3 is made up of 17 amino acids. Per the germline V gene, CDR1 is MNHEY and CDR2 is SMNVEV (reference sequence). The CDR3 loop is CASSLFPTWSSYNEQFF. CDR3 DNA: TGTGCCAGCAGTTTGTTTCCGACCTGGAGCTCCTACAATGAGCAGTTCTTC.

The chain recombines TRBV29-1 with TRBJ1-2; a weak D match, TRBD1 (6 bases). The V gene lost 1 base and the J gene lost 8 bases, with 14 bases spanning the gap. Germline CDR1 and CDR2: SQVTM and ANQGSEA. The CDR3 is 13 residues long. The CDR3 bases are TGCAGCGTTGAAGTTCCGGGGGCTGGGGGCTACACCTTC. Its translation: CSVEVPGAGGYTF.

The chain recombines TRBV7-2 with TRBJ1-5; unclear D gene. The CDR3 is made up of 13 amino acids. The V end was cut by 5 bases, the J end by 4 bases, with 9 bases between. The germline V gene encodes CDR1 SGHTA and CDR2 FQGNSA. In DNA, the CDR3 is TGTGCCAGCAGCAAGGACCTAAATCAGCCCCAGCATTTT. Protein product: CASSKDLNQPQHF. Full variable domain (outside the CDR3, taken from reference TRBV7-2 and TRBJ1-5): GAGVSQSPSNKVTEKGKDVELRCDPISGHTALYWYRQSLGQGLEFLIYFQGNSAPDKSGLPSDRFSAERTGGSVSTLTIQRTQQEDSAVYLCASSKDLNQPQHFGDGTRLSIL.

For this clone: Germline is not matched at one junction end, which may reflect a read error. V and J are TRBV11-2 and TRBJ1-4; D gene uncertain. The CDR3 loop spans 15 amino acids. The germline gives CDR1 SGHAT, CDR2 FQNNGV. The CDR3 region is CASGLTVAVNEKLFF. In DNA, the CDR3 is TGTGCCAGCGGCTTAACGGTCGCAGTGAATGAAAAACTGTTTTTT.

The chain links TRBV15 to TRBJ2-7; TRBD1 matches 8 bases. CDR1 is LNHNV and CDR2 is YYDKDF in the germline V gene (reference sequence). The CDR3 has 12 residues. The V gene end was trimmed by 9 bases and the J gene end by 3 bases; junction bases not matched to a gene: 4. The CDR3 reads CATRTGGYEQYF. DNA for the CDR3: TGTGCCACTCGTACAGGGGGCTACGAGCAGTACTTC.

The chain is built from TRBV10-2 and TRBJ1-2; D not resolved. This CDR3 is built from 12 residues. The ends were cut back, 8 bases at V and 0 bases at J, with 7 bases in the middle. Looked up from germline, CDR1 is WSHSY and CDR2 is SAAADI. The CDR3 reads CASVGSNYGYTF. The CDR3, as DNA: TGCGCCAGCGTGGGTTCTAACTATGGCTACACCTTC.

This sequence joins TRBV24-1 and TRBJ2-5; 8 bases are a match to TRBD2. This CDR3 comprises 17 residues. V was clipped by 4 bases and J by 1 base; unmatched bases: 10. Germline-derived CDR1 and CDR2 are KGHDR and SFDVKD. The DNA of the CDR3 is TGTGCCACCAGTGACCCGAGAGCGGGAGAGATCCAAGAGACCCAGTACTTC. It codes for CATSDPRAGEIQETQYF.

The rearrangement uses TRBV18 and TRBJ1-1; D unclear. CDR1 and CDR2 (germline): KGHSH, LQKENI. Trimming cost V 3 bases and J 6 bases, with 8 bases left between them. This CDR3 is 12 amino acids long. The CDR3 nucleotides read TGTGCCAGCTCACCGCAAATCTCTGAAGCTTTCTTT. Translation: CASSPQISEAFF.

The chain carries TRBV6-1 and TRBJ2-5, with TRBD2 matching 7 bases. Losses at the gene ends were 3 bases for V and 4 bases for J; bases not matched to a gene: 8. The CDR3 totals 15 residues. Germline lookup yields CDR1 MNHNS and CDR2 SASEGT. This CDR3 reads CASSEWGGERETQYF. The CDR3 region has the DNA TGTGCCAGCAGTGAGTGGGGGGGAGAACGAGAGACCCAGTACTTC.

V and J are TRBV28 and TRBJ1-5, with a weak D call TRBD1 (6 bases). The CDR3 loop spans 15 amino acids. The germline V and J ends were trimmed by 0 bases and 4 bases, with 10 bases remaining between them. The V gene's germline CDR1 is MDHEN and CDR2 SYDVKM. The CDR3 sequence: CASSLWDSSNQPQHF. CDR3 nucleotide sequence: TGTGCCAGCAGTTTATGGGACAGCTCTAATCAGCCCCAGCATTTT. The full variable domain, in which reference TRBV28 and TRBJ1-5 provide the parts outside the CDR3, is DVKVTQSSRYLVKRTGEKVFLECVQDMDHENMFWYRQDPGLGLRLIYFSYDVKMKEKGDIPEGYSVSREKKERFSLILESASTNQTSMYLCASSLWDSSNQPQHFGDGTRLSIL.

The chain links TRBV4-3 to TRBJ1-2; D is perhaps TRBD1 (6 bases). V shed 2 bases and J shed 3 bases, with 16 bases lying between them. Germline-derived CDR1 and CDR2 are LGHNA and YSLEER. This CDR3 region has 16 residues. The CDR3 sequence is CASSQSAGVSDYGYTF. The CDR3 DNA sequence: TGCGCCAGCAGCCAATCGGCAGGGGTTTCGGACTATGGCTACACCTTC.

This clone has just a few counts. V usage is TRBV11-2 and J usage is TRBJ2-7, with D perhaps TRBD1 (5 bases). Germline V gene sequence: CDR1 SGHAT, CDR2 FQNNGV. V was cut by 1 base and J by 5 bases, with 6 bases left in between. The CDR3 has 12 amino acids. The CDR3 nucleotides are TGTGCCAGCAGCTTAGCAGGGAACGAGCAGTACTTC. This encodes CASSLAGNEQYF.

The chain couples TRBV7-2 to TRBJ2-5; D not certain. Germline V gives CDR1 SGHTA, CDR2 FQGNSA. Trimming stripped 4 bases from V and 4 bases from J, with 10 bases between. The CDR3 runs 13 residues. CDR3 sequence: CASSSWSRETQYF. The CDR3 nucleotides read TGTGCCAGCAGCTCCTGGTCCAGAGAGACCCAGTACTTC.

The rearrangement joins TRBV27 to TRBJ2-1; D tentatively reads TRBD1 or TRBD2 (6 bases each). V lost 4 bases, J lost 0 bases, and 10 bases lay in between. CDR3 length: 15 amino acids. Germline V gene sequence: CDR1 MNHEY, CDR2 SMNVEV (reference sequence). The DNA for the CDR3 is TGTGCCAGCAGTTGGGGGGCGAGCTCCTACAATGAGCAGTTCTTC. It specifies CASSWGASSYNEQFF.